This T cell receptor beta chain was identified in a study of shared clonotypes between healthy human individuals. Each replicate PCR on the sorted subsets used roughly 200 ng DNA (roughly 30,000 T cell genomes). Libraries were prepared by immunoSEQ multiplex PCR; TCRdb keeps only in-frame clonotypes and omits some of them. The sample consists of around 990,000 clones, roughly 80% of them appearing once. This CDR3 has 16 amino acids. Germline values: CDR1 KGHSH, CDR2 LQKENI. Trimming took 5 bases from V and 7 from J; bases not matched to a gene: 14. The TCR comes from a man between 18 and 35 years old in good health. Some clones in this sample may be carry-over from other donors' samples. The material sequenced was memory CD4+ T cells from PBMCs. Subset indicated: CD45RA-negative fraction. V gene TRBV18 combines with J gene TRBJ1-5; TRBD1 agrees at 7 bases. The DNA of the CDR3 is TGTGCCAGCTCATCAGGACAGGCCCTTTCGGGGCAGCCCCAGCATTTT. Residues: CASSSGQALSGQPQHF.